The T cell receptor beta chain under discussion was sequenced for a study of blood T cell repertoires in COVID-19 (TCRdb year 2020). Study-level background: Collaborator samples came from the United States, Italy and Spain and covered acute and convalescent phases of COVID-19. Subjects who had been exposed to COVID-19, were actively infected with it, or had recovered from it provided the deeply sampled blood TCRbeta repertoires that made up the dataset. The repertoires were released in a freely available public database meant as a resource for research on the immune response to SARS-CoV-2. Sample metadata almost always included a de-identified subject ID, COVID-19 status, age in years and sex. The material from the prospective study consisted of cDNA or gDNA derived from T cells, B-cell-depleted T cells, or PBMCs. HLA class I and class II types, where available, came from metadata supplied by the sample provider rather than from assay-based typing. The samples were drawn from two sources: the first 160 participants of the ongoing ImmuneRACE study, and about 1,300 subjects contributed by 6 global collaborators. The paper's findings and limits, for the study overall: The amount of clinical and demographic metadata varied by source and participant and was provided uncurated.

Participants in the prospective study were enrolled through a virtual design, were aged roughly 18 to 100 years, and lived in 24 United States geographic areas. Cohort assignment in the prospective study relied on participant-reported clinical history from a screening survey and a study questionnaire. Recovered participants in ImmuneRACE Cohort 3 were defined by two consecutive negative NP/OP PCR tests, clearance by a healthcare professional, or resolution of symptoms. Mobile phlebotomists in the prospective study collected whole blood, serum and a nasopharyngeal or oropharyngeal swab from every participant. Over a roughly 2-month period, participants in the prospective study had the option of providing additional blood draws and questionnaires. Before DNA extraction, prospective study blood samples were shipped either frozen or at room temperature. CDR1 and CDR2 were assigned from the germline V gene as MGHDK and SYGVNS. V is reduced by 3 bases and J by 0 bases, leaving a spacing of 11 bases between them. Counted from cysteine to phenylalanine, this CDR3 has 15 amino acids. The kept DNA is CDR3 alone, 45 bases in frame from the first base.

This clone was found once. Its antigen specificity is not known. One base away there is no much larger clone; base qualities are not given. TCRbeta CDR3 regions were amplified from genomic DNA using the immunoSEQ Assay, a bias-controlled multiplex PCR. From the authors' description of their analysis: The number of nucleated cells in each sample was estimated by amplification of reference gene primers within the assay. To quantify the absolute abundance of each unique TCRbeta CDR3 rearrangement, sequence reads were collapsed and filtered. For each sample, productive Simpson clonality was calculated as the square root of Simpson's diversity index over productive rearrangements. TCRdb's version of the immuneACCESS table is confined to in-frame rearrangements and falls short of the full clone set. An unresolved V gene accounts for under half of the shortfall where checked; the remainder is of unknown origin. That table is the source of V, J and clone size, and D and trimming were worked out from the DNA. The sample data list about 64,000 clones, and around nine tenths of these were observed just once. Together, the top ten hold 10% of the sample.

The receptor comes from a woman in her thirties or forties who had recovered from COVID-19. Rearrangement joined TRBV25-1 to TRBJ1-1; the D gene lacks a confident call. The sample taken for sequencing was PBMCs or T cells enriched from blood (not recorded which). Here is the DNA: TGTGCCAGCAGTGATAACAGATTACTGAACACTGAAGCTTTCTTT. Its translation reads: CASSDNRLLNTEAFF.